These T cell receptor beta chains were read from a single sample in a study of shared clonotypes between healthy human individuals. Some clones are missing from TCRdb's copy, which holds only in-frame ones; the method was immunoSEQ multiplex PCR. The repertoire holds about 2 million clones, with roughly 94% as singletons. Material for sequencing was naive CD8+ T cells sorted from blood. Source of these receptors: a man in his late teens or twenties in good health. CDR3s include the opening cysteine and the closing phenylalanine or tryptophan. D genes are given only for firm matches. Size tells how often a clone was seen (once, few, many) or the class of an expanded clone, and some rows leave it out.

clone size	V gene	D gene	J gene	CDR3 protein	CDR3 DNA
-	TRBV19	-	TRBJ2-7	CASSIVNGEQYF	TGTGCCAGTAGTATTGTGAACGGTGAGCAGTACTTC
-	TRBV5-4	TRBD1	TRBJ2-7	CASSDDRGEQYF	TGTGCCAGCAGCGATGACAGGGGAGAGCAGTACTTC
-	TRBV9	-	TRBJ2-1	CASRLGLSSYNEQFF	TGTGCCAGCAGGCTTGGACTGAGCTCCTACAATGAGCAGTTCTTC
-	TRBV7-6	TRBD1	TRBJ2-1	CASSPAEGTGEQFF	TGTGCCAGCAGCCCTGCCGAAGGGACAGGCGAGCAGTTCTTC
-	TRBV9	TRBD1	TRBJ1-5	CASSVGAGGPNQPQHF	TGTGCCAGCAGCGTAGGGGCAGGGGGCCCTAATCAGCCCCAGCATTTT
-	TRBV7-9	-	TRBJ2-7	CASSQTSEQYF	TGTGCCAGCAGCCAAACCTCCGAGCAGTACTTC
-	TRBV27	-	TRBJ2-7	CASSLLGGYEQYF	TGTGCCAGCAGTTTATTGGGGGGCTACGAGCAGTACTTC
few	TRBV2	-	TRBJ1-5	CASCREDQPQHF	TGTGCCAGCTGCAGGGAAGACCAGCCCCAGCATTTT
-	TRBV7-9	-	TRBJ1-5	CASSLGGSDQPQHF	TGTGCCAGCAGCTTGGGGGGCTCGGATCAGCCCCAGCATTTT
-	TRBV6-5	-	TRBJ2-1	CAIGSGLSSYNEQFF	TGTGCCATAGGCAGCGGACTGAGCTCCTACAATGAGCAGTTCTTC
-	TRBV4-3	TRBD2	TRBJ2-3	CASSHPASGDLIKDTQYF	TGCGCCAGCAGCCACCCCGCTAGCGGGGACTTAATTAAAGATACGCAGTATTTT
-	TRBV4-1	-	TRBJ2-3	CASSQEGFWDTQYF	TGCGCCAGCAGCCAGGAGGGTTTTTGGGATACGCAGTATTTT
-	TRBV14	-	TRBJ1-2	CASSHPDGVPYGYTF	TGTGCCAGCAGCCACCCCGACGGAGTCCCCTATGGCTACACCTTC
-	TRBV6-6	-	TRBJ2-5	CASSPGPQGETQYF	TGTGCCAGCAGCCCAGGGCCCCAGGGGGAGACCCAGTACTTC
-	TRBV6-5	TRBD2	TRBJ2-7	CAIKGTSGGEQYF	TGTGCAATCAAGGGGACTAGCGGCGGGGAGCAGTACTTC
-	TRBV27	-	TRBJ2-7	CASRIGSSYEQYF	TGTGCCAGCAGAATAGGGAGCTCCTACGAGCAGTACTTC